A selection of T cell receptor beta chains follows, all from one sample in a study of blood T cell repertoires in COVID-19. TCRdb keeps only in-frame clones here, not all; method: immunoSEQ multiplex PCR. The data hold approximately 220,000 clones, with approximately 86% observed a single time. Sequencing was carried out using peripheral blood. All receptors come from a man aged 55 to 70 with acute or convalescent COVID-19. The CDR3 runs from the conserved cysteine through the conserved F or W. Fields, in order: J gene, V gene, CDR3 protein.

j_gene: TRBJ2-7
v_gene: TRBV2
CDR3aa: CASRGLAREQYF

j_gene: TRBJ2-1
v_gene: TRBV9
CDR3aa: CASSALPHEQFF

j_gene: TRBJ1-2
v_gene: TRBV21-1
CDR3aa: CASSSRQGIHYGYTF

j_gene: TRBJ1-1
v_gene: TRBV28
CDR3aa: CASSLRLINTEAFF

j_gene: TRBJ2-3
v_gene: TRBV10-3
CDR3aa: CAIKGTSGADTQYF

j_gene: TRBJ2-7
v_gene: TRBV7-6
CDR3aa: CASSLAWSVGVEQYF

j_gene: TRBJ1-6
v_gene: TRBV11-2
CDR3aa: CASGRQGTGNSPLHF

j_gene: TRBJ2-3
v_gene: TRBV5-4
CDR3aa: CASSLAGTRADTQYF

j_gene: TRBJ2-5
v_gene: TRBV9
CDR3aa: CASSRTSGGAEETQYF

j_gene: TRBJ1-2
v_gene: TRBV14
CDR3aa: CASSQYDRTYGYTF

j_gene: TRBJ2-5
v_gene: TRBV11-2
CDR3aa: CASSLVGTRETQYF

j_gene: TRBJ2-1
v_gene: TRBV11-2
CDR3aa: CASGNLRDRGINEQFF

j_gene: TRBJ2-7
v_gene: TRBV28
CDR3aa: CASSSNLSGGPSSYEQYF

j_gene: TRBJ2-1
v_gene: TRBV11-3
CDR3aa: CASSLPTSGALFF

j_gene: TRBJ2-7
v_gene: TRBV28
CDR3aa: CASSLLKYRSSYEQYF

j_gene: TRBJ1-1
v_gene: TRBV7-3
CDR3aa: CASRQTGVGTEAFF

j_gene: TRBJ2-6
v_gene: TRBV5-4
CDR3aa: CASSFPPQQGAKSGANVLTF

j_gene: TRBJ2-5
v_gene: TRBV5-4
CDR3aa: CASSLLRDTLSQETQYF

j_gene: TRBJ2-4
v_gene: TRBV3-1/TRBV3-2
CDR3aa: CASSQESLAKNIQYF

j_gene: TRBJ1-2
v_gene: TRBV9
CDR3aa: CASSAWDSSNYGYTF

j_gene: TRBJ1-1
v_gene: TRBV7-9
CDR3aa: CASSPDRPLEAFF

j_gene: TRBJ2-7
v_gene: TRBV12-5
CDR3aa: CASGLVRSPNYEQYF

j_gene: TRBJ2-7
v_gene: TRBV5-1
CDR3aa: CASSSTGGTGGREQYF

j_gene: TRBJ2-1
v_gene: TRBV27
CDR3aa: CASSGWTGDYNEQFF

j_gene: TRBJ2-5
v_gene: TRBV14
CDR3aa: CASSQRPGQGQETQYF

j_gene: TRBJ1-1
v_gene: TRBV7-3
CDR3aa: CASSLRGNTEAFF

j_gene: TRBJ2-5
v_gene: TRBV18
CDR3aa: CASSQGMEETQYF

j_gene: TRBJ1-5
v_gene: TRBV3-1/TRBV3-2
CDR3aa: CASSLSRGTNQPQHF

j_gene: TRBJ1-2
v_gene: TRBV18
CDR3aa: CASSPSQGNYGYTF